Each of the 8 T cell receptor beta chains below was sequenced from the same sample in a study of response to subunit inactivated influenza vaccine. TCRdb used MiXCR to reprocess the RT-PCR reads, holding one entry per CDR3 protein. The sample lists around 480,000 distinct CDR3 sequences, approximately 11% occurring once. This material consisted of PBMCs from blood, taken around seven weeks after vaccination. Receptor source: a man aged 45-65 years who received an inactivated influenza vaccine.

Ten or more counts support this clonotype. This sequence joins TRBV5-1 and TRBJ2-1; 9 bases map to TRBD1. Per germline, CDR1 SGHRS and CDR2 YFSETQ. This CDR3 comprises 16 residues. J lost 6 bases, V lost 0 bases, and 7 bases had no gene match. The CDR3 protein is CASSLASGQGGNEQFF. For the CDR3, the DNA is TGCGCCAGCAGCTTGGCCTCGGGACAGGGTGGCAATGAGCAGTTCTTC. Complete variable domain (other parts from reference TRBV5-1 and TRBJ2-1): KAGVTQTPRYLIKTRGQQVTLSCSPISGHRSVSWYQQTPGQGLQFLFEYFSETQRNKGNFPGRFSGRQFSNSRSEMNVSTLELGDSALYLCASSLASGQGGNEQFFGPGTRLTVL.

This clonotype was seen at least ten times. V usage is TRBV28 and J usage is TRBJ2-7; D possibly uses TRBD1 or TRBD2 (5 bases each). V gave up 3 bases and J gave up 0 bases, with 21 bases separating them. The CDR3 runs to 18 residues. CDR1 and CDR2 (germline): MDHEN, SYDVKM. The CDR3 protein is CASSFLSDGGTSSYEQYF. Here the CDR3 DNA reads TGTGCCAGCAGTTTTCTCTCCGATGGGGGAACTAGCTCCTACGAGCAGTACTTC.

This clonotype was counted only a few times. The chain links TRBV7-2 to TRBJ2-5; no firm D call. This CDR3 has 14 residues. The germline V gene has CDR1 SGHTA and CDR2 FQGNSA. The V and J ends lost 5 bases and 0 bases respectively, with 10 bases between them. The CDR3 protein is CASSQRTDQETQYF. In DNA form, the CDR3 reads TGTGCCAGCAGCCAAAGGACGGACCAAGAGACCCAGTACTTC.

This clonotype was counted at least ten times. J is TRBJ1-2 and V is TRBV12-3 or TRBV12-4; no definite D call. The CDR3 contains 13 residues. The ends were cut back, 2 bases at V and 4 bases at J, with 8 bases in the middle. CDR3 in amino acids: CASSLPIPYGYTF. CDR3 nucleotide sequence: TGTGCCAGCAGTTTACCGATCCCCTATGGCTACACCTTC.

CDR3 sequence (DNA): TGTGCCAGCAGTTATCGGGAAGGAACTAGCGGGGTTAATGAGCAGTTCTTC. Its translation: CASSYREGTSGVNEQFF. This rearrangement joins TRBV6-5 to TRBJ2-1, with TRBD2 matching over 10 bases. Germline V gives CDR1 MNHEY, CDR2 SVGAGI. The CDR3 covers 17 residues. J gave up 7 bases and V 3 bases, and 12 bases lay outside the gene matches.

V usage is TRBV10-3 and J usage is TRBJ1-1; D gene unclear. Germline CDR1 and CDR2: ENHRY and SYGVKD. V was shortened by 6 bases and J by 5 bases, with 13 bases between the two germline ends. CDR3 length equals 13 residues. The CDR3 sequence is CAIRQDETTEAFF. As DNA, the CDR3 is TGTGCCATCAGGCAGGACGAAACAACTGAAGCTTTCTTT.

The sample holds many counts of this clonotype. The gene calls are TRBV6-2 or TRBV6-3 and TRBJ2-2; D possibly corresponds to TRBD2 (6 bases). Trimming stripped 0 bases from V and 0 bases from J, with 14 bases between. Looked up from germline, CDR1 is MNHEY and CDR2 is SVGEGT. CDR3 length: 18 residues. The CDR3 is CASSYSGPGLSNTGELFF. The CDR3 bases are TGTGCCAGCAGTTACTCGGGCCCGGGACTCTCGAACACCGGGGAGCTGTTTTTT.

This clonotype was seen more than once but under ten times. The chain recombines TRBV4-2 with TRBJ2-3; D remains ambiguous. CDR1 LGHNA and CDR2 YNFKEQ come from the germline V gene. The CDR3 totals 15 residues. Trimming took 3 bases from V and 3 from J, leaving 13 bases between them. The CDR3 DNA reads TGTGCCAGCAGCCAGCTGCAGACCTCAACAGATACGCAGTATTTT. Translating gives CASSQLQTSTDTQYF.